The T cell receptor (beta chain) under discussion was sequenced for a study of cytomegalovirus exposure and HLA in healthy donors (dated by TCRdb to 2016 to 2017). In terms of the full investigation: The roughly 670 repertoires of the first cohort and the roughly 120 validation repertoires were produced on the same platform, according to a later analysis. The aim of the study was to test whether cataloging public T cell receptors could identify signatures of past pathogen exposure. To predict cytomegalovirus infection status, the study combined high-throughput TCR immunosequencing, statistical association of individual TCRs with disease status, and machine learning. A separate validation cohort of roughly 110 different subjects was used in addition to the roughly 720-subject first cohort.

Libraries were prepared through the immunoSEQ multiplex PCR assay. For the original study's pipeline: A statistical classification framework was built to diagnose cytomegalovirus status from the catalog of TCR beta chain sequences. TCRdb took over this immuneACCESS table, retaining in-frame rearrangements with V and J assigned. Such tables are incomplete; in checked studies, under half of the missing clones stem from an unresolved V gene, and the remainder is unexplained. V and J calls and clone size are as listed in that table; D and trimming were resolved from the DNA. The sample records around 240,000 clones, about 90% of which are singletons. Under 0.4% of the sample comes from the top ten. A note on this clone: Its antigen remains undetermined. No quality values exist for individual bases; no much larger clone is one base distant.

Separate from the approximately 670-subject first cohort, the validation cohort of 95 to 150 subjects was the group to which the donors belonged. The paper as a whole reports these results and caveats: The validation cohort had no HLA typing available for a later analysis, so co-occurrence within that cohort was assessed over all 130 or so repertoires. In vitro tests confirmed that a few of the cytomegalovirus-associated TCR beta chains recognize cytomegalovirus antigens. Subsequent analysis determined that TCRs grouped into clusters in the first cohort also showed a tendency toward co-occurrence across the 90 to 150 validation repertoires, and 94% of cluster scores exceeded 0. The classifier was reported to diagnose cytomegalovirus status with high specificity and sensitivity in both the original and validation cohorts. It was suggested by the authors that the approach could potentially be generalized to other disease states and immunological phenotypes. The study gave a list of about 160 TCR beta chains associated with cytomegalovirus. While some public TCRs were present in many individuals, most TCR sequences turned up only very rarely across donors.

From the cysteine up to the phenylalanine, the CDR3 has a length of 16 residues. CDR3 DNA is the only sequence kept; it has 48 bases, read in frame from the first base. V is reduced by 2 bases and J by 0 bases, leaving a spacing of 14 bases between them. According to the germline V gene, CDR1 reads SGHTS and CDR2 reads YDEGEE. The clonotype was recovered from a woman between 18 and 29 years old in good health and CMV-seronegative. Recombination linked TRBV5-8 to TRBJ1-1; perhaps TRBD1 is the D gene, with 5 bases matching. Sequences were obtained from PBMCs. The DNA reads as follows: TGTGCCAGCAGCTTAGTTGGAGGGGATTTGAACACTGAAGCTTTCTTT. Translated, this gives CASSLVGGDLNTEAFF.